A selection of T cell receptor beta chains follows, all from one sample in a study of cytomegalovirus exposure and HLA in healthy donors. Produced via immunoSEQ multiplex PCR; TCRdb's table is partial and in-frame only. The sample lists 120,000 or so clones; around 80% were seen once. Material: PBMCs. The receptors here all came from a woman aged 50 to 65 in good health and CMV-seropositive. Both conserved end residues are part of each CDR3. The order of the fields is V gene, J gene, CDR3 protein.

V gene: TRBV15; J gene: TRBJ1-2; CDR3 protein: CATSSRVTGGVKGYTF
V gene: TRBV4-2; J gene: TRBJ1-6; CDR3 protein: CASSQRQGADNSPLHF
V gene: TRBV25-1; J gene: TRBJ1-3; CDR3 protein: CASSELGQQNSGNTIYF
V gene: TRBV20-1; J gene: TRBJ2-5; CDR3 protein: CSALSETQYF
V gene: TRBV7-2; J gene: TRBJ2-3; CDR3 protein: CASSGYTSGRTDTQYF
V gene: TRBV7-9; J gene: TRBJ1-2; CDR3 protein: CASSRDSNYGYTF
V gene: TRBV7-2; J gene: TRBJ2-2; CDR3 protein: CASSFIGELFF
V gene: TRBV18; J gene: TRBJ1-5; CDR3 protein: CASSPGTGGGNQPQHF
V gene: TRBV4-3; J gene: TRBJ1-1; CDR3 protein: CASSQDQVGGENTEAFF
V gene: TRBV6-5; J gene: TRBJ1-5; CDR3 protein: CASSFRTGTGNQPQHF
V gene: TRBV28; J gene: TRBJ1-2; CDR3 protein: CASSFPAGVSYGYTF
V gene: TRBV5-1; J gene: TRBJ2-3; CDR3 protein: CASSLGLAVSTDTQYF
V gene: TRBV18; J gene: TRBJ2-2; CDR3 protein: CASSPSSPTGELFF
V gene: TRBV19; J gene: TRBJ2-3; CDR3 protein: CVSTRKTSGSSDTQYF
V gene: TRBV6-5; J gene: TRBJ2-5; CDR3 protein: CASSYSNSVETQYF
V gene: TRBV4-1; J gene: TRBJ2-1; CDR3 protein: CASSQMGLALNEQFF
V gene: TRBV7-8; J gene: TRBJ2-7; CDR3 protein: CASSFGGSPYEQYF
V gene: TRBV4-3; J gene: TRBJ1-1; CDR3 protein: CASSQDPPSTEAFF
V gene: TRBV10-3; J gene: TRBJ2-7; CDR3 protein: CAISDRLAESSYEQYF
V gene: TRBV30; J gene: TRBJ1-5; CDR3 protein: CACATLGQIPALSNQPQHF
V gene: TRBV4-2; J gene: TRBJ1-1; CDR3 protein: CASSWGGTASTEAFF
V gene: TRBV7-9; J gene: TRBJ1-3; CDR3 protein: CASTRAEGRANTIYF
V gene: TRBV15; J gene: TRBJ2-7; CDR3 protein: CATSGGQVGEQYF
V gene: TRBV28; J gene: TRBJ2-7; CDR3 protein: CASSDPTGAVGRDEQYF
V gene: TRBV7-6; J gene: TRBJ2-7; CDR3 protein: CASSSTFGTGAYEQYF
V gene: TRBV11-3; J gene: TRBJ2-2; CDR3 protein: CASTLAGTTNTGELFF
V gene: TRBV10-3; J gene: TRBJ1-1; CDR3 protein: CASEGQPNTEAFF
V gene: TRBV5-1; J gene: TRBJ2-7; CDR3 protein: CASSLIPYEQYF
V gene: TRBV4-3; J gene: TRBJ2-3; CDR3 protein: CASSQGGFSTDTQYF
V gene: TRBV4-3; J gene: TRBJ1-5; CDR3 protein: CASSQGSAAGPQHF
V gene: TRBV9; J gene: TRBJ2-2; CDR3 protein: CASSPGLAGNTGELFF
V gene: TRBV5-5; J gene: TRBJ1-1; CDR3 protein: CASRTGPSNTEAFF
V gene: TRBV9; J gene: TRBJ2-1; CDR3 protein: CASSAGYNEQFF
V gene: TRBV5-1; J gene: TRBJ2-1; CDR3 protein: CASSQRTSAHNEQFF
V gene: TRBV4-2; J gene: TRBJ1-4; CDR3 protein: CASSREQATNEKLFF
V gene: TRBV2; J gene: TRBJ2-7; CDR3 protein: CASIQGYEQYF
V gene: TRBV9; J gene: TRBJ1-2; CDR3 protein: CASSGQGINYGYTF
V gene: TRBV27; J gene: TRBJ1-5; CDR3 protein: CASSPRDRGLTQHF
V gene: TRBV4-1; J gene: TRBJ2-3; CDR3 protein: CASSQGLAGGEDTQYF
V gene: TRBV6-6; J gene: TRBJ2-6; CDR3 protein: CASSYQGSGANVLTF
V gene: TRBV6-5; J gene: TRBJ1-3; CDR3 protein: CASSYSGGRGNTIYF